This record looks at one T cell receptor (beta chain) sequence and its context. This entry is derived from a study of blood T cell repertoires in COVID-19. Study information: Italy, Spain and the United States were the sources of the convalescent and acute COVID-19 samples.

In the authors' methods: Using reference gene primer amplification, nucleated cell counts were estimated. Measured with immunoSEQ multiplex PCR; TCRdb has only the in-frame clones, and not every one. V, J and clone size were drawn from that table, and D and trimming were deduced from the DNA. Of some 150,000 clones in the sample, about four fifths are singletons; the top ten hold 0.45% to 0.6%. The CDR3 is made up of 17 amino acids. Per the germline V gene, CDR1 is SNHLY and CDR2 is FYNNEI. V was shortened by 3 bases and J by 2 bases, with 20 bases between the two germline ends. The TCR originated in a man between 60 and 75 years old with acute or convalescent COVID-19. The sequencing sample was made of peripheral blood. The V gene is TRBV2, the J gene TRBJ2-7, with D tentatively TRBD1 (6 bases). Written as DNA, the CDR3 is TGTGCCAGCAGTGAGGTTCTGTGGGTAAGGGGGACCTACGAGCAGTACTTC. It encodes CASSEVLWVRGTYEQYF.